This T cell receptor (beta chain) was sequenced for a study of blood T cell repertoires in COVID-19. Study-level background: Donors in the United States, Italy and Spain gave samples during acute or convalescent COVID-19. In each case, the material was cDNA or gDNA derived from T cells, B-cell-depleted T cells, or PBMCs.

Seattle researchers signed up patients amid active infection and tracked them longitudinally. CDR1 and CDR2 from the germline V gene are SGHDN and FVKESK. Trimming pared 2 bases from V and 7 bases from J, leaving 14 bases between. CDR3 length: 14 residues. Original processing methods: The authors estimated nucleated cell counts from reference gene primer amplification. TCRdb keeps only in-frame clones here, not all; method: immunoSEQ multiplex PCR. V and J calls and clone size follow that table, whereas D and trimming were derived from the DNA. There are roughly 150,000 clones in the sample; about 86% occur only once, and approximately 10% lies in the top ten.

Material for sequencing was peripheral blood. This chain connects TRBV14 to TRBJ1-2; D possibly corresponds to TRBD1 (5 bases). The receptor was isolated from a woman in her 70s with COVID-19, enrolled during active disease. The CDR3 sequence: CASSQRGGYGGYTF. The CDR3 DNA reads TGTGCCAGCAGCCAACGGGGGGGGTATGGTGGCTACACCTTC.